One and the same sample provided the 30 T cell receptor beta chains below, sequenced in a study of cytomegalovirus exposure and HLA in healthy donors. Vbeta (60) and Jbeta (13) primers were used in the PCR. This table comes from immunoSEQ multiplex PCR, and its TCRdb copy is limited to in-frame clones, with some not included. The sample includes 70,000 to 80,000 clones, roughly four fifths of them seen just once. Sequenced sample: PBMCs. These receptors were taken from a man aged 18 to 29 in good health and CMV-seronegative.

This rearrangement joins TRBV6-5 to TRBJ2-7, with a possible D match to TRBD1 (5 bases). The V gene's germline CDR1 is MNHEY and CDR2 SVGAGI. The length of the CDR3 is 12 residues. V was clipped by 8 bases and J by 3 bases, with 11 bases between them. As DNA, the CDR3 is TGTGCCAGCCTGACAGAGAACTACGAGCAGTACTTC. Translation gives CASLTENYEQYF.

This chain links TRBV5-5 with TRBJ2-7; 7 nucleotides align to TRBD2. Trimming removed 0 bases from V and 4 bases from J; junction bases left unmatched: 16. Germline CDR1 and CDR2: SGHKS and YYEKEE (reference sequence). The CDR3 is 18 residues long. The CDR3, as DNA: TGTGCCAGCAGCTTGGCCAAGGGCTTGGGGCGGGAGAATTACGAGCAGTACTTC. This sequence encodes CASSLAKGLGRENYEQYF.

The chain has TRBV10-3 and TRBJ2-1, with TRBD2 matching 12 bases. Looked up from germline, CDR1 is ENHRY and CDR2 is SYGVKD. V shed 6 bases and J 7 bases; nucleotides not matched to a gene: 4. This CDR3 has 14 amino acids. CDR3 DNA: TGTGCCATCAGACCGGGACTAGCGGGTAATGAGCAGTTCTTC. This gives the protein CAIRPGLAGNEQFF.

The chain couples TRBV19 to TRBJ1-1; D is uncertain. CDR1 LNHDA and CDR2 SQIVND come from the germline V gene (reference sequence). The CDR3 contains 11 residues. V lost 8 bases and J lost 2, with 6 bases in between. CDR3 DNA sequence: TGTGCCAGTGAAGCTAACACTGAAGCTTTCTTT. This encodes CASEANTEAFF. Using reference TRBV19 and TRBJ1-1 for the parts outside the CDR3, the full variable domain is DGGITQSPKYLFRKEGQNVTLSCEQNLNHDAMYWYRQDPGQGLRLIYYSQIVNDFQKGDIAEGYSVSREKKESFPLTVTSAQKNPTAFYLCASEANTEAFFGQGTRLTVV.

The V call is TRBV6-5, the J call TRBJ1-4; D is ambiguous. V was clipped by 5 bases and J by 3 bases, with 13 bases between them. This CDR3 has 15 amino acids. CDR1 is MNHEY, CDR2 SVGAGI, per germline. This CDR3 is CASSRTVSANEKLFF. The CDR3 nucleotides read TGTGCCAGCAGTCGAACAGTGTCAGCTAATGAAAAACTGTTTTTT.

The chain combines TRBV18 with TRBJ2-5; D perhaps matches TRBD1 (7 bases). The germline V gene has CDR1 KGHSH and CDR2 LQKENI. The V gene lost 6 bases and the J gene lost 5 bases, with 13 bases spanning the gap. The CDR3 runs to 13 residues. In nucleotides, the CDR3 is TGTGCCAGCTCTCAGGGGGGAGTCGAGACCCAGTACTTC. As protein: CASSQGGVETQYF. Based on the CDR3 plus reference TRBV18 and TRBJ2-5, the full variable domain is NAGVMQNPRHLVRRRGQEARLRCSPMKGHSHVYWYRQLPEEGLKFMVYLQKENIIDESGMPKERFSAEFPKEGPSILRIQQVVRGDSAAYFCASSQGGVETQYFGPGTRLLVL.

The chain is built from TRBV29-1 and TRBJ2-7; D is possibly TRBD1 (6 bases). The V end lost 7 bases, the J end lost 5 bases, and 18 bases lay between the germline ends. In germline, CDR1 is SQVTM, CDR2 ANQGSEA. The CDR3 extends over 13 amino acids. The CDR3 reads CSARGRYLDEQYF. Here the CDR3 DNA reads TGCAGCGCCAGGGGACGGTACCTCGACGAGCAGTACTTC.

The J gene is TRBJ2-1, the V gene TRBV5-6; a weak D match, TRBD2 (5 bases). The CDR3 runs to 16 residues. Trimming took 4 bases from V and 2 from J, leaving 16 bases between them. Germline V gene data show CDR1 as SGHDT and CDR2 as YYEEEE. CDR3 in amino acids: CASSRRTGTTYNEQFF. CDR3 nucleotides: TGTGCCAGCAGCCGCCGGACTGGAACTACCTACAATGAGCAGTTCTTC.

This clone has a handful of counts. The chain employs TRBV4-3 and TRBJ2-6; weak D call: TRBD1 (5 bases). This CDR3 is 17 amino acids long. Germline CDR1 LGHNA, CDR2 YSLEER. Deletions cut 0 bases from V and 0 bases from J, with 9 bases between. DNA of the CDR3: TGCGCCAGCAGCCAAGATCCAGGGCTCTCTGGGGCCAACGTCCTGACTTTC. Translation gives CASSQDPGLSGANVLTF.

The chain recombines TRBV4-2 with TRBJ2-7; 8 nucleotides line up with TRBD2. This CDR3 is built from 17 residues. J gave up 2 bases and V 1 base, and 10 bases lay outside the gene matches. In germline, CDR1 is LGHNA, CDR2 YNFKEQ. The CDR3 spells CASSQGIRGGSTYEQYF. DNA for the CDR3: TGTGCCAGCAGCCAAGGTATTCGGGGGGGATCAACCTACGAGCAGTACTTC.

The rearrangement links TRBV2 to TRBJ1-6; 9 bases line up with TRBD1. Trimming at V came to 4 bases and at J to 7 bases, leaving 2 bases not matched to a gene. Germline CDR1 is SNHLY and CDR2 is FYNNEI. The CDR3 loop spans 14 amino acids. The CDR3 loop is CASSGGQGNSPLHF. In DNA, the CDR3 is TGTGCCAGCAGTGGCGGACAGGGGAATTCACCCCTCCACTTT.

The rearrangement uses TRBV4-3 and TRBJ2-7; 12 bases fit TRBD1. The V segment lost 4 bases and the J segment 4 bases; nucleotides outside the gene matches: 17. Germline assignment: CDR1 LGHNA and CDR2 YSLEER. The CDR3 contains 19 residues. This chain's CDR3 is CASSLNLFPGQGAGYEQYF. CDR3 bases: TGCGCCAGCAGCCTCAATCTATTTCCGGGACAGGGGGCAGGGTACGAGCAGTACTTC.

The rearrangement uses TRBV30 and TRBJ1-2, with TRBD1 identical over 7 bases. Germline trimming cut 3 bases from V and 2 bases from J; bases unmatched to any gene: 6. Germline loops: CDR1 GTSNPN, CDR2 SVGIG (reference sequence). This CDR3 is built from 14 residues. CDR3 residues: CAWSLTGANYGYTF. The CDR3 DNA reads as TGTGCCTGGAGCCTAACAGGGGCGAACTATGGCTACACCTTC.

This chain uses TRBV5-1 with TRBJ2-2; 9 positions agree with TRBD1. After removal of 4 bases from V and 7 bases from J, the junction contained 14 bases not matched to a gene. Germline V gene sequence: CDR1 SGHRS, CDR2 YFSETQ. This CDR3 contains 17 residues. The CDR3 bases are TGCGCCAGCAGCATCCGTCGCACAGGGGGCAAGATCGGGGAGCTGTTTTTT. Translated, it gives CASSIRRTGGKIGELFF.

The chain recombines TRBV7-3 with TRBJ2-7, with D possibly TRBD2 on 6 matching bases. This CDR3 is 12 amino acids long. V lost 8 bases and J 7 bases, leaving 15 bases between the germline ends. Germline V CDR1 and CDR2: SGHTA, FQGTGA. The CDR3 loop reads CASGRPFGEQYF. CDR3 coding DNA: TGTGCCAGCGGGAGGCCTTTCGGGGAGCAGTACTTC.

The chain carries TRBV5-1 and TRBJ2-1, with 7 bases that match TRBD2. The CDR3 length is 15 residues. Germline CDR1 is SGHRS and CDR2 is YFSETQ. The V and J ends lost 4 bases and 8 bases, in that order; junction bases with no gene match: 12. The CDR3 is CASSTETSTNHEQFF. The CDR3 DNA follows: TGCGCCAGCAGCACCGAGACTAGCACCAACCATGAGCAGTTCTTC. Full variable domain (outside the CDR3, taken from reference TRBV5-1 and TRBJ2-1): KAGVTQTPRYLIKTRGQQVTLSCSPISGHRSVSWYQQTPGQGLQFLFEYFSETQRNKGNFPGRFSGRQFSNSRSEMNVSTLELGDSALYLCASSTETSTNHEQFFGPGTRLTVL.

This clone was seen only once. The rearrangement joins TRBV4-3 to TRBJ1-1; D is ambiguous. This CDR3 region has 15 residues. V shed 4 bases and J shed 0 bases, with 12 bases lying between them. Germline V lookup: CDR1 LGHNA, CDR2 YSLEER. CDR3 amino acids: CASSLGYSLNTEAFF. In DNA form, the CDR3 reads TGCGCCAGCAGCCTTGGCTACAGTTTGAACACTGAAGCTTTCTTT.

The chain combines TRBV6-5 with TRBJ1-4; D unresolved. This CDR3 region has 13 residues. The germline V gene has CDR1 MNHEY and CDR2 SVGAGI. V was shortened by 2 bases and J by 6 bases, with 7 bases between the two germline ends. The CDR3 DNA sequence: TGTGCCAGCAGTTACACGCGCTATGAAAAACTGTTTTTT. Its translation is CASSYTRYEKLFF.

The chain joins TRBV27 to TRBJ2-7, with 9 bases matching TRBD2. Germline trimming cut 5 bases from V and 4 bases from J; bases unmatched to any gene: 3. CDR1 and CDR2 from the germline V gene are MNHEY and SMNVEV (reference sequence). There are 13 residues in the CDR3. CDR3 bases: TGTGCCAGCAGTGTAGCGGGAGCGTACGAGCAGTACTTC. Translated, it gives CASSVAGAYEQYF.

The chain uses TRBV7-9 and TRBJ1-4; D call uncertain. This CDR3 comprises 15 residues. Trimming pared 5 bases from V and 3 bases from J, leaving 13 bases between. The germline CDR1 and CDR2 sequences are SEHNR and FQNEAQ (reference sequence). CDR3 in DNA: TGTGCCAGCAGCATAAGCGGGCGTTCTAATGAAAAACTGTTTTTT. Protein: CASSISGRSNEKLFF.

V is TRBV2 and J is TRBJ2-7; D remains ambiguous. The CDR3 sequence is 14 residues long. Trimming left V 7 bases short and J 0 bases short, with 13 bases between. Per the germline V gene, CDR1 is SNHLY and CDR2 is FYNNEI. In nucleotides, the CDR3 is TGTGCCAGCAAGCTGGCAGGAACCTCCTACGAGCAGTACTTC. Protein: CASKLAGTSYEQYF. Full variable domain (remainder filled in from reference TRBV2 and TRBJ2-7): EPEVTQTPSHQVTQMGQEVILRCVPISNHLYFYWYRQILGQKVEFLVSFYNNEISEKSEIFDDQFSVERPDGSNFTLKIRSTKLEDSAMYFCASKLAGTSYEQYFGPGTRLTVT.

The V and J genes are TRBV6-5 and TRBJ1-6; no clear D. This CDR3 has 13 amino acids. Deletions cut 6 bases from V and 10 bases from J, with 13 bases between. Germline loops: CDR1 MNHEY, CDR2 SVGAGI. The CDR3: CASSPSTQSPLHF. The CDR3 coding sequence is TGTGCCAGCAGCCCCTCGACACAGTCACCCCTCCACTTT.

The chain employs TRBV5-4 and TRBJ2-7, with 8 bases that match TRBD1. J was trimmed by 6 bases and V by 3 bases; bases with no gene match: 17. CDR3 size: 17 residues. Germline CDR1 and CDR2: SGHNT and YYREEE (reference sequence). The CDR3 is CASSSLWASPTGAEQYF. The CDR3 coding sequence is TGTGCCAGCAGCTCGTTGTGGGCGTCCCCGACAGGGGCCGAGCAGTACTTC.

This clone occurred once. This chain uses TRBV6-5 with TRBJ1-2; D perhaps matches TRBD1 (6 bases). V lost 8 bases and J lost 2, with 15 bases in between. The germline CDR1 and CDR2 sequences are MNHEY and SVGAGI. This CDR3 region has 14 residues. Here the CDR3 reads CASLLDRRNYGYTF. The DNA of the CDR3 is TGTGCCAGCCTCCTCGACAGGCGGAACTATGGCTACACCTTC.

Details on this clone: The junction and the germline gene differ at one end; a read error may be behind it. The chain recombines TRBV14 with TRBJ2-7; 13 bases line up with TRBD2. The CDR3 consists of 13 residues. The germline CDR1 and CDR2 sequences are SGHDN and FVKESK. CDR3 coding DNA: TGTGCCAGCAGCCCGCGCGGGACTAGCGGGACGTTCTTC. Encoded protein: CASSPRGTSGTFF.

J is TRBJ2-7 and V is TRBV28, with D possibly matching TRBD2 (5 bases). Trimming left V 7 bases short and J 3 bases short, with 10 bases between. Germline CDR1 and CDR2: MDHEN and SYDVKM. The CDR3 runs 12 residues. The chain's CDR3 is CASMKRIYEQYF. CDR3 DNA sequence: TGTGCCAGCATGAAGCGGATCTACGAGCAGTACTTC.

The rearrangement joins TRBV28 to TRBJ1-1; D may be TRBD1 (5 bases). The length of the CDR3 is 13 residues. Germline CDR1 is MDHEN and CDR2 is SYDVKM. The V gene lost 7 bases and the J gene lost 4 bases, with 13 bases spanning the gap. The CDR3 protein is CASKNWGGTEAFF. In DNA form, the CDR3 reads TGTGCCAGCAAGAATTGGGGGGGCACTGAAGCTTTCTTT.

The genes are TRBV15 and TRBJ2-7, with unresolved D. Germline V CDR1 and CDR2: LNHNV, YYDKDF (reference sequence). Trimming took off 2 bases at V and 3 bases at J, with 8 bases between the two ends. The CDR3 contains 13 residues. CDR3 DNA sequence: TGTGCCACCAGCAGATCCCCCCTCTACGAGCAGTACTTC. Encoded protein: CATSRSPLYEQYF.

The rearrangement joins TRBV4-2 to TRBJ2-3; TRBD2 agrees at 14 bases. Trimming at V came to 0 bases and at J to 6 bases, leaving 5 bases not matched to a gene. CDR3 size: 17 residues. Per germline, CDR1 LGHNA and CDR2 YNFKEQ. The CDR3 DNA follows: TGTGCCAGCAGCCAAGATCGACTAGCGGGAGGGGCTGATACGCAGTATTTT. It is translated as CASSQDRLAGGADTQYF.

The rearrangement uses TRBV28 and TRBJ1-2; D is perhaps TRBD1 (6 bases). V gave up 4 bases and J gave up 8 bases, with 11 bases separating them. CDR1 is MDHEN and CDR2 is SYDVKM in the germline V gene. CDR3 length: 12 residues. This CDR3 reads CASSSRGRGYTF. The CDR3 nucleotides read TGTGCCAGCAGTTCCAGGGGAAGAGGCTACACCTTC.